Each of the 20 T cell receptor beta chains below was sequenced from the same sample in a study of cytomegalovirus exposure and HLA in healthy donors. PCR used 60 Vbeta primers and 13 Jbeta primers. The data were produced by immunoSEQ multiplex PCR, yet TCRdb's version contains in-frame clones alone and is incomplete. The sample has around 80,000 clones, less than 80% seen once; the top ten hold about 9%. Input material: PBMCs. All receptors derive from a man aged 40-49 years in good health and CMV-seropositive.

The chain combines TRBV11-2 with TRBJ2-7, with a possible D match to TRBD1 (7 bases). The CDR3 runs 15 residues. The ends were cut back, 0 bases at V and 6 bases at J, with 15 bases in the middle. CDR1 and CDR2 (germline): SGHAT, FQNNGV. As DNA, the CDR3 is TGTGCCAGCAGCTTAGATTGGGCAGGGGGGAGCGAGCAGTACTTC. Residues: CASSLDWAGGSEQYF.

The chain links TRBV15 to TRBJ1-4; the D is unclear. Germline CDR1 is LNHNV and CDR2 is YYDKDF (reference sequence). Trimming cost V 0 bases and J 1 base, with 12 bases left between them. The CDR3 covers 17 residues. CDR3 coding DNA: TGTGCCACCAGCAGAGATAAAAAAATTATAACTAATGAAAAACTGTTTTTT. As protein: CATSRDKKIITNEKLFF. Together with reference TRBV15 and TRBJ1-4, the CDR3 gives the full variable domain: DAMVIQNPRYQVTQFGKPVTLSCSQTLNHNVMYWYQQKSSQAPKLLFHYYDKDFNNEADTPDNFQSRRPNTSFCFLDIRSPGLGDTAMYLCATSRDKKIITNEKLFFGSGTQLSVL.

V and J are TRBV7-8 and TRBJ1-5, with 7 bases aligning to TRBD1. There are 15 residues in the CDR3. Looked up from germline, CDR1 is SGHVS and CDR2 is FQNEAQ. Trimming took 5 bases from V and 5 from J; bases not matched to a gene: 9. The CDR3 region is CASSPRRQGDQPQHF. CDR3 DNA: TGTGCCAGCAGCCCGCGCCGACAGGGCGATCAGCCCCAGCATTTT.

V usage is TRBV7-9 and J usage is TRBJ2-1; 8 bases fit TRBD1. Germline V gives CDR1 SEHNR, CDR2 FQNEAQ (reference sequence). J lost 9 bases, V lost 4 bases, and 5 bases had no gene match. The CDR3 covers 13 residues. The CDR3 nucleotides read TGTGCCAGCAGCTCTTCAGGGGGCCCTGAGCAGTTCTTC. It codes for CASSSSGGPEQFF. Drawing the rest from reference TRBV7-9 and TRBJ2-1, the complete variable domain is DTGVSQNPRHKITKRGQNVTFRCDPISEHNRLYWYRQTLGQGPEFLTYFQNEAQLEKSRLLSDRFSAERPKGSFSTLEIQRTEQGDSAMYLCASSSSGGPEQFFGPGTRLTVL.

The rearrangement uses TRBV7-6 and TRBJ2-3; TRBD2 might be the D (6 bases). CDR3 length equals 17 residues. Trimming cost V 0 bases and J 0 bases, with 13 bases left between them. CDR1 and CDR2 from the germline V gene are SGHVS and FNYEAQ. The CDR3 sequence: CASSLAGTSLSTDTQYF. DNA for the CDR3: TGTGCCAGCAGCTTAGCCGGGACTTCTCTTAGCACAGATACGCAGTATTTT.

This chain uses TRBV4-1 with TRBJ2-3, with TRBD2 identical over 15 bases. Germline loops: CDR1 MGHRA, CDR2 YSYEKL. The CDR3 runs 18 residues. The ends lost 0 bases at V and 5 bases at J; junction bases unmatched: 6. CDR3 protein: CASSQEGTSGGPGDTQYF. In DNA, the CDR3 is TGCGCCAGCAGCCAAGAGGGGACTAGCGGGGGGCCGGGAGATACGCAGTATTTT.

The chain has TRBV5-6 and TRBJ1-1; D possibly corresponds to TRBD1 (5 bases). Germline-derived CDR1 and CDR2 are SGHDT and YYEEEE. The V end was cut by 2 bases, the J end by 11 bases, with 22 bases between. There are 15 residues in the CDR3. CDR3 amino acids: CASSFTRDLGAGAFF. The DNA of the CDR3 is TGTGCCAGCAGCTTCACACGGGACCTTGGGGCGGGGGCTTTCTTT.

V gene TRBV28 combines with J gene TRBJ2-1, with TRBD2 identical over 12 bases. The V segment lost 8 bases and the J segment 5 bases; nucleotides outside the gene matches: 13. The CDR3 consists of 17 residues. Germline lookup yields CDR1 MDHEN and CDR2 SYDVKM. CDR3 in DNA: TGTGCCAGCCTACGCGGAGGACTAGCGGGGAACCACAATGAGCAGTTCTTC. Translated: CASLRGGLAGNHNEQFF.

The chain has TRBV27 and TRBJ2-7, with 10 bases that match TRBD2. The CDR3 is made up of 18 amino acids. Germline values: CDR1 MNHEY, CDR2 SMNVEV (reference sequence). Germline trimming cut 0 bases from V and 2 bases from J; bases unmatched to any gene: 10. The CDR3 here is CASSLSPQGSGGAYEQYF. The CDR3 coding sequence is TGTGCCAGCAGTTTATCGCCCCAAGGGAGCGGGGGGGCCTACGAGCAGTACTTC.

The CDR3 region is CASSDQLAGVEQETQYF. The CDR3 DNA sequence: TGTGCCAGCAGTGACCAACTAGCGGGGGTCGAACAAGAGACCCAGTACTTC. V usage is TRBV2 and J usage is TRBJ2-5; 11 bases align to TRBD2. From germline, CDR1 is SNHLY and CDR2 FYNNEI. The CDR3 extends over 17 amino acids. The V segment lost 3 bases and the J segment 2 bases; nucleotides outside the gene matches: 8.

V gene TRBV6-5 combines with J gene TRBJ2-1; 7 nucleotides match TRBD1. Per germline, CDR1 MNHEY and CDR2 SVGAGI. With 5 bases clipped from V and 9 bases from J, the junction kept 10 bases outside the gene matches. The CDR3 extends over 14 amino acids. CDR3: CASSPTGTALEQFF. Here the CDR3 DNA reads TGTGCCAGCAGTCCGACCGGGACAGCCCTTGAGCAGTTCTTC.

The V call is TRBV7-6, the J call TRBJ2-1; D perhaps matches TRBD1 (6 bases). The CDR3 totals 17 residues. Per germline, CDR1 SGHVS and CDR2 FNYEAQ. Trimming removed 2 bases from V and 6 bases from J, with 20 bases in between. The CDR3 spells CASSLSSRGRGSNEQFF. CDR3 sequence (DNA): TGTGCCAGCAGCTTATCATCCAGGGGCCGCGGTAGCAATGAGCAGTTCTTC.

The table lists this clone with a few counts. The chain links TRBV28 to TRBJ1-1, with a tentative D call TRBD1 (6 bases). CDR1 is MDHEN and CDR2 is SYDVKM in the germline V gene. The CDR3 has 14 residues. With 2 bases removed from V and 1 base from J, the gap between germline ends came to 8 bases. CDR3 in amino acids: CASSLTGWNTEAFF. CDR3 in DNA: TGTGCCAGCAGTTTAACAGGGTGGAACACTGAAGCTTTCTTT.

V gene TRBV6-1 combines with J gene TRBJ2-3; 8 nucleotides align to TRBD2. The CDR3 has 14 residues. J was trimmed by 6 bases and V by 7 bases; bases with no gene match: 9. Germline-derived CDR1 and CDR2 are MNHNS and SASEGT. The CDR3 DNA reads as TGTGCCAGCACTCTAGGCGGGGGGTGGGATACGCAGTATTTT. Amino acids: CASTLGGGWDTQYF.

The sample holds one count of this clone. This chain uses TRBV7-2 with TRBJ1-3; 8 bases agree with TRBD1. J lost 1 base, V lost 6 bases, and 14 bases had no gene match. Per the germline V gene, CDR1 is SGHTA and CDR2 is FQGNSA. The CDR3 covers 18 residues. DNA of the CDR3: TGTGCCAGCAGGCGACAGGGGCTTGTTGAGGTTTCTGGAAACACCATATATTTT. Its translation is CASRRQGLVEVSGNTIYF. The full variable domain, its missing parts supplied by reference TRBV7-2 and TRBJ1-3, is GAGVSQSPSNKVTEKGKDVELRCDPISGHTALYWYRQSLGQGLEFLIYFQGNSAPDKSGLPSDRFSAERTGGSVSTLTIQRTQQEDSAVYLCASRRQGLVEVSGNTIYFGEGSWLTVV.

The V call is TRBV11-2, the J call TRBJ2-1, with 9 bases identical to TRBD2. The V gene's germline CDR1 is SGHAT and CDR2 FQNNGV. Unmatched junction bases numbered 3, after V lost 0 bases and J lost 6 bases. The CDR3 sequence is 15 residues long. In DNA, the CDR3 is TGTGCCAGCAGCTTAGATCGCGGGGGGGTCAATGAGCAGTTCTTC. Translating gives CASSLDRGGVNEQFF.

This sequence joins TRBV27 and TRBJ2-7, with 11 bases matching TRBD2. V trimming: 6 bases; J trimming: 3 bases; junction bases outside the gene matches: 4. The CDR3 has 14 residues. Per the germline V gene, CDR1 is MNHEY and CDR2 is SMNVEV (reference sequence). CDR3 protein: CASRIAGGNYEQYF. The CDR3 bases are TGTGCCAGCAGGATAGCGGGAGGGAACTACGAGCAGTACTTC.

This CDR3 is CASSYRDNEQFF. The CDR3 DNA is TGTGCCAGCAGTTACCGGGACAATGAGCAGTTCTTC. J is TRBJ2-1 and V is TRBV6-5; D unresolved. V was clipped by 2 bases and J by 5 bases, with 4 bases between them. CDR1 is MNHEY and CDR2 is SVGAGI in the germline V gene. CDR3 length equals 12 residues.

The chain joins TRBV10-2 to TRBJ2-1; 8 nucleotides match TRBD1. The V gene end was trimmed by 2 bases and the J gene end by 6 bases; junction bases not matched to a gene: 9. CDR3 length equals 16 residues. Germline V gene lookup returns CDR1 WSHSY and CDR2 SAAADI. The CDR3 loop reads CASSEVPGQGANEQFF. The CDR3 coding sequence is TGCGCCAGCAGTGAGGTGCCCGGACAGGGCGCCAATGAGCAGTTCTTC.

This chain connects TRBV29-1 to TRBJ1-2; 12 bases match TRBD1. CDR3 length: 15 amino acids. V dropped 4 bases and J dropped 7; count of bases not matched to a gene: 10. The germline CDR1 and CDR2 sequences are SQVTM and ANQGSEA. In nucleotides, the CDR3 is TGCAGCGTTGCGTCCCCGGGACAGGGGGCGAGTGGCTACACCTTC. Residues: CSVASPGQGASGYTF.